This T cell receptor beta chain was found in a study of T-cell reconstitution after alpha-beta-depleted transplantation in children. Library preparation (for TCRbeta) was performed with unique molecular identifiers. TCRdb analysed the PCR reads with MiXCR anew, one entry per CDR3 protein. The data hold about 540,000 distinct CDR3 sequences, with 18% observed a single time. CDR1 and CDR2 (germline): DFQATT, SNEGSKA (reference sequence). This CDR3 has 15 amino acids. V was shortened by 6 bases and J by 4 bases, with 18 bases between the two germline ends. The source material was PBMCs from the stem cell graft donor, sampled from the stem cell graft. The sequence was obtained from a human donor who donated a stem cell graft to a child with acute lymphoblastic leukemia. J is TRBJ1-4 and V is TRBV20-1; D is undetermined. The chain's CDR3 is CSAQRRISGNEKLFF. The CDR3 DNA is TGCAGTGCCCAACGAAGGATCTCCGGTAATGAAAAACTGTTTTTT.